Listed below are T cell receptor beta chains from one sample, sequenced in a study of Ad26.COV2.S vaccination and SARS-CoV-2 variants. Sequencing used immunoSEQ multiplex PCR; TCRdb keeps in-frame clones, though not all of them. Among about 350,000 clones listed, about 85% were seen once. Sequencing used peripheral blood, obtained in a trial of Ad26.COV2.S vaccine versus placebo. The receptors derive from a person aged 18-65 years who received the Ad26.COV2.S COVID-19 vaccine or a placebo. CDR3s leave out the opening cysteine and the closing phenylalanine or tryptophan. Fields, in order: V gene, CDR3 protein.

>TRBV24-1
ATSASNNEQF
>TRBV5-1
ASSLAGNEQF
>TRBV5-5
ASSLLTGELF
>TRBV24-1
ATELRLAGSVTQY
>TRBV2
ASREGGGGNTEAF
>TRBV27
ASRSRGGGSYNEQF
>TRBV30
AWSYIGRGNTEAF
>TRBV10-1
ASSGKGRGSLNEQF
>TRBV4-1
ASSQDPGLAKDYEQY
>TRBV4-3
ASSQDPKTQY
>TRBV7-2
ASSPNGPRRETQY
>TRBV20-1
SASIGSSYNSPLH
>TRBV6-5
ASVSGGGTDTQY
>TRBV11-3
ASSFYRGGELF